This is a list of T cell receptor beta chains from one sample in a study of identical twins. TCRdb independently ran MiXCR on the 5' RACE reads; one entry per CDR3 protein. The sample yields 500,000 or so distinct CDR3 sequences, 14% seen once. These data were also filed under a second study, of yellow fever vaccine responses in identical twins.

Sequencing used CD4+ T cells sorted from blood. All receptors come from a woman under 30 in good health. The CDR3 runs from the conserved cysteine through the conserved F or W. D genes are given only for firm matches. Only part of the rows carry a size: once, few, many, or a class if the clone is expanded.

CDR3: CASSVAAEVSYEQYF; DNA: TGTGCCAGCAGCGTAGCGGCGGAAGTCTCCTACGAGCAGTACTTC; size: few; V: TRBV9; J: TRBJ2-7; D: NA
CDR3: CASSLWAGANTGELFF; DNA: TGTGCCAGCAGTTTATGGGCGGGAGCGAACACCGGGGAGCTGTTTTTT; size: few; V: TRBV28; J: TRBJ2-2; D: TRBD2
CDR3: CATSDRGLGVSNEQFF; DNA: TGTGCCACCAGTGACCGAGGACTAGGGGTGAGCAATGAGCAGTTCTTC; size: few; V: TRBV24-1; J: TRBJ2-1; D: TRBD2
CDR3: CASSPLRRELFF; DNA: TGTGCCAGCAGCCCCCTGAGACGGGAGCTGTTTTTT; size: few; V: TRBV28; J: TRBJ2-2; D: NA
CDR3: CASSSSSKGTGELFF; DNA: TGTGCCAGCAGCTCGAGCTCGAAGGGGACCGGGGAGCTGTTTTTT; size: few; V: TRBV7-8; J: TRBJ2-2; D: NA
CDR3: CSARAVRYEQYF; DNA: TGCAGTGCTAGGGCGGTCCGGTACGAGCAGTACTTC; size: few; V: TRBV20-1; J: TRBJ2-7; D: NA
CDR3: CATSRGGGKETQYF; DNA: TGTGCCACCAGCAGAGGAGGGGGAAAAGAGACCCAGTACTTC; size: many; V: TRBV15; J: TRBJ2-5; D: NA
CDR3: CASSLSSGRASNEQFF; DNA: TGTGCCAGCAGCTTATCTAGCGGGAGGGCTAGCAATGAGCAGTTCTTC; size: few; V: TRBV7-6; J: TRBJ2-1; D: TRBD2
CDR3: CASSLGTGGNNEKLFF; DNA: TGTGCCAGCAGCTTAGGGACGGGGGGGAATAATGAAAAACTGTTTTTT; size: NA; V: TRBV7-8; J: TRBJ1-4; D: NA
CDR3: CASSPPGGIYEQYF; DNA: TGTGCCAGCTCACCCCCGGGCGGGATCTACGAGCAGTACTTC; size: few; V: TRBV18; J: TRBJ2-7; D: NA
CDR3: CASSRGQREQFF; DNA: TGTGCCAGCAGCCGGGGACAACGGGAGCAGTTCTTC; size: NA; V: TRBV4-2; J: TRBJ2-1; D: NA
CDR3: CASSLLVSGGETQYF; DNA: TGTGCCAGCAGCTTGTTGGTTAGCGGGGGGGAAACCCAGTACTTC; size: NA; V: TRBV5-6; J: TRBJ2-5; D: TRBD2
CDR3: CASSLARGGVEQYF; DNA: TGTGCCAGCAGCTTAGCGCGGGGAGGGGTCGAGCAGTACTTC; size: NA; V: TRBV7-9; J: TRBJ2-7; D: TRBD2
CDR3: CASRPGTPNTGELFF; DNA: TGTGCCAGCAGACCCGGGACACCCAACACCGGGGAGCTGTTTTTT; size: many; V: TRBV12-3/TRBV12-4; J: TRBJ2-2; D: NA
CDR3: CASSRNKIDVVYEQYF; DNA: TGCGCCAGCAGCCGAAACAAGATCGACGTGGTGTACGAGCAGTACTTC; size: few; V: TRBV5-1; J: TRBJ2-7; D: NA
CDR3: CASSEVGLAPTDTQYF; DNA: TGTGCCAGCAGTGAAGTGGGACTAGCGCCCACAGATACGCAGTATTTT; size: NA; V: TRBV2; J: TRBJ2-3; D: TRBD2
CDR3: CASSTIRVSNEQFF; DNA: TGTGCCAGCAGTACCATCCGGGTCAGCAATGAGCAGTTCTTC; size: NA; V: TRBV28; J: TRBJ2-1; D: NA
CDR3: CAISSGQGRYEQYF; DNA: TGTGCCATCAGCAGTGGACAGGGCAGGTACGAGCAGTACTTC; size: NA; V: TRBV10-3; J: TRBJ2-7; D: TRBD1
CDR3: CGSTPGTGETQYF; DNA: TGTGGCAGCACCCCGGGGACGGGAGAGACCCAGTACTTC; size: NA; V: TRBV12-3/TRBV12-4; J: TRBJ2-5; D: NA
CDR3: CASSLLGDPSRVNEQFF; DNA: TGCGCCAGCAGCTTGTTGGGGGACCCAAGCCGGGTAAATGAGCAGTTCTTC; size: few; V: TRBV5-1; J: TRBJ2-1; D: NA
CDR3: CASSLNMGSYEQYF; DNA: TGTGCCAGCAGCTTAAACATGGGCTCCTACGAGCAGTACTTC; size: many; V: TRBV7-6; J: TRBJ2-7; D: NA
CDR3: CASSYFGRGNEQFF; DNA: TGTGCCAGCAGTTACTTCGGGAGGGGTAATGAGCAGTTCTTC; size: NA; V: TRBV6-2/TRBV6-3; J: TRBJ2-1; D: TRBD2
CDR3: CASSLEGGRTLFF; DNA: TGTGCCAGCAGCTTAGAAGGGGGCCGGACGCTGTTTTTT; size: NA; V: TRBV7-2; J: TRBJ2-2; D: TRBD1
CDR3: CAWTAPGQGARNTIYF; DNA: TGTGCCTGGACCGCGCCGGGACAGGGGGCAAGAAACACCATATATTTT; size: NA; V: TRBV30; J: TRBJ1-3; D: TRBD1
CDR3: CASSRDNSNTGELFF; DNA: TGTGCCAGCAGCCGGGACAACTCGAACACCGGGGAGCTGTTTTTT; size: few; V: TRBV7-9; J: TRBJ2-2; D: NA
CDR3: CSALGVGADTQYF; DNA: TGCAGTGCTTTAGGAGTGGGGGCAGATACGCAGTATTTT; size: few; V: TRBV20-1; J: TRBJ2-3; D: NA
CDR3: CASTQVNNEQFF; DNA: TGTGCCAGCACACAGGTAAACAATGAGCAGTTCTTC; size: NA; V: TRBV2; J: TRBJ2-1; D: NA
CDR3: CASSYARQGHSGANVLTF; DNA: TGTGCCAGCAGTTACGCCCGCCAGGGCCACTCTGGGGCCAACGTCCTGACTTTC; size: NA; V: TRBV6-5; J: TRBJ2-6; D: NA
CDR3: CASSLAIGAGETQYF; DNA: TGCGCCAGCAGCTTGGCCATAGGGGCGGGAGAGACCCAGTACTTC; size: many; V: TRBV5-1; J: TRBJ2-5; D: NA
CDR3: CASAGLAGVRETQYF; DNA: TGTGCCAGCGCCGGACTAGCGGGAGTGCGGGAGACCCAGTACTTC; size: NA; V: TRBV27; J: TRBJ2-5; D: TRBD2